This T cell receptor (beta chain) derives from a study of blood T cell repertoires in COVID-19. Across the study: Specimens from acute and convalescent COVID-19 originated in the United States, Italy and Spain. PBMCs, B-cell-depleted T cells, or T cells were the source of the cDNA or gDNA that made up the material.

In the original processing: Amplification from reference gene primers served as the basis for estimated nucleated cell counts. TCRdb keeps only in-frame clones here, not all; method: immunoSEQ multiplex PCR. D and trimming were read from the DNA, whereas the V and J calls and clone size are those reported in that table. Of 110,000 to 150,000 clones in the sample, 80% were seen once. Unmatched junction bases numbered 12, after V lost 7 bases and J lost 9 bases. Germline CDR1 SEHNR, CDR2 FQNEAQ (reference sequence). The CDR3 is made up of 14 amino acids. J is TRBJ2-5 and V is TRBV7-9; 9 bases align to TRBD2. This clonotype was sampled from a man between 65 and 85 years old who had recovered from COVID-19. The sequenced sample was peripheral blood. CDR3 loop: CASTLASGTGAQYF. DNA for the CDR3: TGTGCCAGCACCCTGGCTAGCGGGACGGGGGCCCAGTACTTC.